Listed below are T cell receptor beta chains from one sample, sequenced in a study of read filtering for tumor transcriptome and immune sequencing. TCRdb used MiXCR to reprocess the reads, holding one entry per CDR3 protein. Counted here are roughly 82,000 distinct CDR3 sequences, approximately 13% occurring once; the ten biggest clones make up 14% to 15%. The sample was a population of CD138-negative cells sorted from bone marrow. These receptor sequences come from a donor aged 40 or older with multiple myeloma. The CDR3 runs from the conserved cysteine through the conserved F or W. D genes are given only for firm matches. Some rows have no size entry. The others give once, few or many, or a class for an expanded clone.

d_call,j_call,clone_size,v_call,cdr3_aa,cdr3_nt
TRBD1,TRBJ2-5,many,TRBV11-3,CASRSRDREQETQYF,TGTGCCAGCAGAAGCCGGGACAGGGAACAAGAGACCCAGTACTTC
-,TRBJ2-1,many,TRBV19,CATLGRGYNEQFF,TGTGCTACCCTTGGGAGAGGATACAATGAGCAGTTCTTC
-,TRBJ1-1,many,TRBV6-5,CASSHYLSSGGTEAFF,TGTGCCAGCAGTCACTACCTAAGTTCGGGAGGCACTGAAGCTTTCTTT
TRBD2,TRBJ2-7,few,TRBV29-1,CSVGTSAYEQYF,TGCAGCGTTGGAACTAGCGCCTACGAGCAGTACTTC
TRBD1,TRBJ1-1,few,TRBV5-1,CASSLQGARGAMNTEAFF,TGCGCCAGCAGCTTACAGGGGGCGCGGGGGGCCATGAACACTGAAGCTTTCTTT
TRBD2,TRBJ2-2,-,TRBV27,CASRIPPGASGRAAGELFF,TGTGCCAGCAGAATCCCTCCCGGAGCTAGCGGGAGGGCCGCCGGGGAGCTGTTTTTT
-,TRBJ2-5,many,TRBV28,CASKVGRAPSQETQYF,TGTGCCAGCAAGGTGGGCAGGGCGCCCTCGCAAGAGACCCAGTACTTC
-,TRBJ1-2,many,TRBV18,CASSPPGFQGTYGYTF,TGTGCCAGCTCACCACCGGGATTTCAGGGAACCTATGGCTACACCTTC
TRBD2,TRBJ2-7,many,TRBV10-2,CASSWGLAGGRGYEQYF,TGCGCCAGCAGTTGGGGACTAGCGGGAGGGCGGGGCTACGAGCAGTACTTC
-,TRBJ2-7,-,TRBV11-2,CASSFNRRYEQYF,TGTGCCAGCAGCTTTAACCGCCGCTACGAGCAGTACTTC
-,TRBJ2-1,-,TRBV28,CASHSWAGVYNEQFF,TGTGCCAGCCACTCGTGGGCAGGGGTTTACAATGAGCAGTTCTTC
-,TRBJ1-1,many,TRBV5-4,CASSFDRNTEAFF,TGTGCCAGCAGCTTCGACAGGAACACTGAAGCTTTCTTT
-,TRBJ2-7,many,TRBV12-3/TRBV12-4,CASTQGPLTYEQYF,TGTGCCAGCACCCAAGGGCCGCTTACCTACGAGCAGTACTTC
-,TRBJ1-1,many,TRBV11-1,CASSWGEGDTEAFF,TGTGCCAGCAGCTGGGGAGAGGGCGACACTGAAGCTTTCTTT
-,TRBJ2-7,-,TRBV6-2/TRBV6-3,CASSPLRDSSSEQYF,TGTGCCAGCAGCCCTCTGCGGGACAGTTCTTCCGAGCAGTACTTC
TRBD1,TRBJ1-2,many,TRBV20-1,CSASPPGQGANYGYTF,TGCAGTGCTAGCCCACCGGGACAGGGAGCTAACTATGGCTACACCTTC
-,TRBJ1-5,many,TRBV28,CASSLRAPGQPQHF,TGTGCCAGCAGTTTAAGGGCCCCGGGTCAGCCCCAGCATTTT
-,TRBJ2-7,medium-sized,TRBV4-1,CASSQGGRPEQYF,TGCGCCAGCAGCCAAGGGGGCAGACCCGAGCAGTACTTC
-,TRBJ2-1,many,TRBV12-3/TRBV12-4,CASSPRVGGSNEQFF,TGTGCCAGCAGCCCCAGGGTAGGGGGAAGCAATGAGCAGTTCTTC
TRBD2,TRBJ2-5,many,TRBV10-3,CAIRLAGEETQYF,TGTGCCATTAGATTAGCGGGGGAAGAGACCCAGTACTTC
TRBD1,TRBJ1-2,many,TRBV2,CASSAGQGAGYTF,TGTGCCAGCAGTGCGGGACAGGGGGCTGGCTACACCTTC
TRBD1,TRBJ2-2,many,TRBV11-2,CASSRQGLPRELFF,TGTGCCAGCAGCCGACAGGGTCTCCCCCGGGAGCTGTTTTTT
-,TRBJ2-1,-,TRBV20-1,CSAEAPYNEQFF,TGCAGTGCGGAAGCTCCCTACAATGAGCAGTTCTTC
TRBD2,TRBJ2-6,many,TRBV20-1,CSAVPFGTSGSGGANVLTF,TGCAGCGCAGTCCCATTTGGGACTAGCGGGAGTGGTGGGGCCAACGTCCTGACTTTC
TRBD2,TRBJ2-1,many,TRBV30,CAWTSGFHNEQFF,TGTGCCTGGACTAGCGGGTTCCACAATGAGCAGTTCTTC
-,TRBJ1-4,-,TRBV12-3/TRBV12-4,CASSPRDTRYF,TGTGCCAGCAGTCCCCGGGATACGCGGTATTTT
TRBD2,TRBJ2-1,many,TRBV6-2/TRBV6-3,CASTTSLSSYNEQFF,TGTGCCAGTACGACTAGCTTGAGCTCCTACAATGAGCAGTTCTTC
-,TRBJ1-5,many,TRBV12-3/TRBV12-4,CASSPASATNQPQHF,TGTGCCAGCTCACCGGCCAGTGCTACCAATCAGCCCCAGCATTTT
-,TRBJ2-1,many,TRBV7-9,CASSLNEDNEQFF,TGTGCCAGCAGCTTAAACGAGGACAATGAGCAGTTCTTC
-,TRBJ2-5,many,TRBV5-1,CASSPGQYEETQYF,TGCGCCAGCAGCCCAGGACAGTACGAAGAGACCCAGTACTTC
TRBD1,TRBJ1-1,many,TRBV25-1,CASEGAITDGEAFF,TGTGCCAGCGAGGGGGCGATCACAGACGGTGAAGCTTTCTTT
-,TRBJ2-1,many,TRBV14,CASSQGLHNGQFF,TGTGCCAGCAGCCAAGGCCTCCACAATGGGCAGTTCTTC
-,TRBJ1-5,many,TRBV20-1,CSATSGVDQPQHF,TGCAGTGCTACTTCAGGGGTGGATCAGCCCCAGCATTTT
-,TRBJ1-2,many,TRBV5-1,CASSLAGGGGYGYTF,TGCGCCAGCAGCTTGGCCGGTGGGGGCGGCTATGGCTACACCTTC
-,TRBJ2-4,many,TRBV13,CASSLGLIQGEDNIQYF,TGTGCCAGCAGCTTAGGCCTCATCCAGGGGGAGGATAACATTCAGTACTTC
-,TRBJ1-4,-,TRBV3-1,CASSQNFGGNEKLFF,TGTGCCAGCAGCCAGAATTTCGGGGGTAATGAAAAACTGTTTTTT
-,TRBJ1-5,-,TRBV10-3,CATRGRHPGHGVGNQPQHF,TGTGCCACCCGCGGCCGTCACCCAGGGCATGGGGTTGGCAATCAGCCCCAGCATTTT
TRBD2,TRBJ2-1,many,TRBV20-1,CSASGGTYNEQFF,TGCAGTGCCAGCGGGGGAACCTACAATGAGCAGTTCTTC
-,TRBJ2-2,many,TRBV9,CASSVINTGELFF,TGTGCCAGCAGCGTCATTAACACCGGGGAGCTGTTTTTT
TRBD2,TRBJ2-2,many,TRBV5-1,CASSLNQLAGADPGELFF,TGCGCCAGCAGCCTAAATCAGCTAGCGGGAGCGGACCCCGGGGAGCTGTTTTTT
-,TRBJ2-1,-,TRBV28,CASCFLDSYNEQFF,TGCGCCAGCTGTTTCCTTGACTCCTACAATGAGCAGTTCTTC
TRBD2,TRBJ2-2,-,TRBV6-6,CASSSRGLAGTGELFF,TGTGCCAGCAGTTCCAGAGGACTAGCTGGGACCGGGGAGCTGTTTTTT
TRBD1,TRBJ2-3,many,TRBV6-4,CASSDYRGSTQYF,TGTGCCAGCAGTGACTACAGGGGGAGTACGCAGTATTTT
-,TRBJ2-3,many,TRBV5-1,CAGKAGDGDTQYF,TGCGCCGGGAAGGCGGGCGACGGGGATACGCAGTATTTT
-,TRBJ2-1,many,TRBV6-1,CASRGTGYNEQFF,TGTGCCAGCCGGGGGACGGGATACAATGAGCAGTTCTTC
-,TRBJ2-2,few,TRBV2,CASSATSRETGELFF,TGTGCCAGCAGTGCCACATCCCGGGAGACCGGGGAGCTGTTTTTT
-,TRBJ2-7,many,TRBV18,CASSPSSKYEQYF,TGTGCCAGCTCACCCTCATCCAAGTACGAGCAGTACTTC
-,TRBJ2-2,-,TRBV7-8,CASSPYGGSNTGELFF,TGTGCCAGCAGCCCCTACGGGGGATCGAACACCGGGGAGCTGTTTTTT
-,TRBJ1-1,many,TRBV19,CASSTLGGTAEAFF,TGTGCCAGTAGTACCCTTGGGGGGACCGCTGAAGCTTTCTTT
-,TRBJ2-6,few,TRBV5-1,CASSLGGAGANVLTF,TGCGCCAGCAGCTTGGGCGGGGCCGGGGCCAACGTCCTGACTTTC
TRBD1,TRBJ1-5,many,TRBV7-2,CASSYTGGVNQPQHF,TGTGCCAGCAGCTACACAGGGGGTGTAAATCAGCCCCAGCATTTT
TRBD1,TRBJ2-7,many,TRBV18,CASSPGTGDEQYF,TGTGCCAGCTCACCTGGGACAGGGGACGAGCAGTACTTC
-,TRBJ1-2,many,TRBV6-6,CASSYSKNTRIADF,TGTGCCAGCAGTTACTCGAAAAACACCAGAATTGCGGACTTC
TRBD1,TRBJ1-5,many,TRBV10-3,CAISAGGVGQPQHF,TGTGCCATCAGTGCAGGGGGCGTCGGTCAGCCCCAGCATTTT
TRBD1,TRBJ2-7,many,TRBV12-3/TRBV12-4,CASSLEGTGVHEQYF,TGTGCCAGCAGTTTAGAAGGGACAGGGGTCCACGAGCAGTACTTC
-,TRBJ2-3,many,TRBV12-3/TRBV12-4,CASNPGGLRDTQYF,TGTGCCAGCAACCCCGGCGGACTGCGAGATACGCAGTATTTT
TRBD1,TRBJ1-1,many,TRBV6-6,CASSPDRVAEAFF,TGTGCCAGCAGCCCGGACAGGGTGGCTGAAGCTTTCTTT
-,TRBJ2-2,many,TRBV3-1,CASSPTLGTVNTGELFF,TGTGCCAGCAGTCCCACCCTCGGGACGGTTAACACCGGGGAGCTGTTTTTT
TRBD1,TRBJ1-1,-,TRBV11-2,CASSLQTGGVEAFF,TGTGCCAGCAGCCTACAAACAGGGGGCGTTGAAGCTTTCTTT
TRBD2,TRBJ2-1,many,TRBV18,CASSPPSGRYNEQFF,TGTGCCAGCTCACCACCTAGCGGGAGGTACAATGAGCAGTTCTTC